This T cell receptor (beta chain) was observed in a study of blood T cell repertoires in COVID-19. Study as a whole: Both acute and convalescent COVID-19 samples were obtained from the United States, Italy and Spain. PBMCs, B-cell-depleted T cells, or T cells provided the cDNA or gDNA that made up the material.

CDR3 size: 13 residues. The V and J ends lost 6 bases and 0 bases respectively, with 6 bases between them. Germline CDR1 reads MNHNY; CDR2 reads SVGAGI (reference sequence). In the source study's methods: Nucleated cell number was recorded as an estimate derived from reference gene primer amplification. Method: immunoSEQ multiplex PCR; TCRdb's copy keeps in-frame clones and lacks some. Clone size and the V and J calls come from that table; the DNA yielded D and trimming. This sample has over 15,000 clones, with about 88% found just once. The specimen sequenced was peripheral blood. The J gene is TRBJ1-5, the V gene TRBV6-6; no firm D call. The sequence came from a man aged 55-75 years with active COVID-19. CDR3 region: CASRGSSNQPQHF. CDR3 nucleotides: TGTGCCAGCAGAGGGAGTAGCAATCAGCCCCAGCATTTT.